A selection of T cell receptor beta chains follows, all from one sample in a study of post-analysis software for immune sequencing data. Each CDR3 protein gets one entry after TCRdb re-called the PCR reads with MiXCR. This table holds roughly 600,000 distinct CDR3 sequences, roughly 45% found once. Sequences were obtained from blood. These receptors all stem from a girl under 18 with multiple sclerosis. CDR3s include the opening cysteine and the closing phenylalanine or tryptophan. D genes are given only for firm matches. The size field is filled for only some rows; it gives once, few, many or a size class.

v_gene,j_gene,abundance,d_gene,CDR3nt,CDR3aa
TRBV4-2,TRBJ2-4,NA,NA,TGTGCCAGCAGCCTGGGGCGTGATCCAGCCAAAAACATTCAGTACTTC,CASSLGRDPAKNIQYF
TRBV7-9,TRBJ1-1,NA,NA,TGTGCCAGCAGCTTACCTCGACTCGGGGTAGGGGCCACTGAAGCTTTCTTT,CASSLPRLGVGATEAFF
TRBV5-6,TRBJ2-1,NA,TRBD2,TGTGCCAGCAACTCTTTAGCGGGAGGGAGCTCCTACAATGAGCAGTTCTTC,CASNSLAGGSSYNEQFF
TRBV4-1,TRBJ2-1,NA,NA,TGCGCCAGCAGTTACAGGGAGGTCCCCTCGAATGAGCAGTTCTTC,CASSYREVPSNEQFF
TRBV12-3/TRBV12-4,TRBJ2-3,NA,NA,TGTGCCAGCAGCCAACCCCCAGATACGCAGTATTTT,CASSQPPDTQYF
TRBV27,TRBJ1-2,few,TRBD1,TGTGCCAGCAGTTCGTACCGGGACAGTTATGGCTACACCTTC,CASSSYRDSYGYTF
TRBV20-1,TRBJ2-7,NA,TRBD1,TGCAGTGCTAGAGAAGGGACAGGGTCCTACGAGCAGTACTTC,CSAREGTGSYEQYF
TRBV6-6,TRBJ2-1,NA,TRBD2,TGTGCCAGCAGCCAAACCGACGGGGGGGCTTTGTTCTTC,CASSQTDGGALFF
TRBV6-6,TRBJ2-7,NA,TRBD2,TGTGCCAGCAATAGCGGGGGGCCGGAGCAGTACTTC,CASNSGGPEQYF
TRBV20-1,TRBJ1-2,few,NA,TGCAGTGCTCCTCGGGACGACTACACCTTC,CSAPRDDYTF
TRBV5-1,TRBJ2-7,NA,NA,TGCGCCAGCAGTCGAGAGGACGGAATTGGCGAGCAGTACTTC,CASSREDGIGEQYF
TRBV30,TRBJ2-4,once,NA,TGTGCCTGGAGTGTACGAAGGGGGGGAAACATTCAGTACTTC,CAWSVRRGGNIQYF